This entry describes one T cell receptor (beta chain). Its antigen is currently unknown. Measured with immunoSEQ multiplex PCR; TCRdb has only the in-frame clones, and not every one. Among about 19,000 clones listed, about four fifths were seen once. Time point indicated: peripheral blood 6 weeks after treatment start. Per patient, between 1 and 8 samples were collected at pretreatment and on-treatment time points. The sample originates from a study of PD-L1 blockade in urothelial cancer. Study overall: The authors examined blood 3 weeks (second dose) and 6 weeks after treatment start. Each blood sample yielded a median of 141,255 T cells.

The study's findings and limits: In blood sampled pretreatment, TCR clonality below the median predicted better survival.

The source material was PBMCs, sampled around atezolizumab (anti-PD-L1) treatment. The source is a man aged 50-59 years with urothelial cancer.

The CDR3 loop is CASSLGTVNQPQHF. The CDR3 region has the DNA TGTGCCAGCAGCCTAGGGACAGTCAATCAGCCCCAGCATTTT. This rearrangement joins TRBV5-6 to TRBJ1-5; 7 bases map to TRBD1. CDR1 is SGHDT and CDR2 is YYEEEE in the germline V gene. The CDR3 consists of 14 residues. Unmatched junction bases numbered 4, after V lost 4 bases and J lost 3 bases.